Shown below are 5 T cell receptor beta chains from a single sample sequenced in a study of T cells after yellow fever vaccination (dated by TCRdb to between 2017 and 2020). The treatment or condition label, as the study defines it: live attenuated yellow fever vaccine strain. The library was prepared using 5' RACE. TCRdb records Illumina HiSeq 2500 as the sequencer. The public sequencing data were trimmed at Q25 with fastp and processed into clonotypes with MiXCR by TCRdb, which kept only in-frame beta chains. Every distinct CDR3 protein forms one entry, paired with its most common genes and DNA. The sample profile shows some 560,000 distinct CDR3 sequences; around 21% of them were found once. The top ten constitute 13% to 15% of the sample. Sequenced here: PBMCs, sampled 15 days after the yellow fever booster vaccination. These receptors originate from a man aged 25-45 years who received the YFV17D yellow fever vaccine.

This clonotype was seen a handful of times. Here the CDR3 DNA reads TGTGCCAGCAGCTTAGGGATCTCGGACGAGCAGTACTTC. It translates to CASSLGISDEQYF. The gene calls are TRBV7-2 and TRBJ2-7; D remains unclear. Per germline, CDR1 SGHTA and CDR2 FQGNSA. Deletions cut 1 base from V and 5 bases from J, with 9 bases between. The CDR3 length is 13 residues.

V and J are TRBV20-1 and TRBJ2-1, with 8 bases fitting TRBD2. Germline CDR1 reads DFQATT; CDR2 reads SNEGSKA (reference sequence). Losses at the gene ends were 3 bases for V and 6 bases for J; bases not matched to a gene: 7. The CDR3 has 14 amino acids. As DNA, the CDR3 is TGCAGTGCTAGTCAGGCGGGAGGTAGCAATGAGCAGTTCTTC. Translated, it gives CSASQAGGSNEQFF.

The chain couples TRBV3-1 to TRBJ2-1; maybe TRBD1 (7 bases). Trimming took off 4 bases at V and 10 bases at J, with 23 bases between the two ends. The CDR3 has 16 residues. CDR1 and CDR2 (germline): LGHDT, YNNKEL (reference sequence). DNA of the CDR3: TGTGCCAGCAGCCTTTCCAGGGGGGCCCAACTACGGGAGCAGTTCTTC. Translated, it gives CASSLSRGAQLREQFF.

A word on this clonotype: An end of the junction does not agree with germline; a read error may underlie this. The V and J genes are TRBV28 and TRBJ2-7, with D possibly TRBD1 on 6 matching bases. The CDR3 consists of 16 residues. Germline V gene lookup returns CDR1 MDHEN and CDR2 SYDVKM. CDR3 loop: CASSFGGTPVSNEQYF. The CDR3 DNA reads TGTGCCAGCAGTTTCGGTGGGACACCCGTCTCCAACGAGCAGTACTTC.

This clonotype has only a few counts. This chain joins TRBV15 and TRBJ1-5; D ambiguous. CDR3 length: 16 amino acids. V lost 1 base, J lost 2 bases, and 12 bases lay in between. CDR1 and CDR2 (germline): LNHNV, YYDKDF (reference sequence). This CDR3 reads CATSRAPVRGNQPQHF. The CDR3 nucleotides read TGTGCCACCAGCAGAGCCCCGGTACGAGGCAATCAGCCCCAGCATTTT.